The sequence of this T cell receptor (beta chain) was determined in a study of blood T cell repertoires in COVID-19. This clone showed up just once. Data came from immunoSEQ multiplex PCR; TCRdb stores just in-frame clones and leaves some out. In the table there are tens of thousands of clones, under 85% of which are singletons. The receptor comes from a human donor in a cohort sampled during active COVID-19. Material for sequencing was peripheral blood.

CDR3 sequence: CASSYGANYGYTF. Written as DNA, the CDR3 is TGTGCCAGCAGTTACGGGGCTAACTATGGCTACACCTTC. V is TRBV12-3 or TRBV12-4 and J is TRBJ1-2; D unresolved. This CDR3 is 13 amino acids long. V lost 4 bases and J lost 0, with 6 bases in between.